These 22 T cell receptor beta chains came from one sample sequenced in a study of shared clonotypes between healthy human individuals. TCRdb's table, derived via immunoSEQ multiplex PCR, lists solely in-frame clones and lacks some. The table shows some 800,000 clones, with about 91% occurring only once. Positively selected for CCR7, the CD45RO-negative cells used as naive CD8 cells excluded terminally differentiated effector memory CD45RA+ cells. Sequenced sample: naive CD8+ T cells sorted from blood. The receptors come from a man in his thirties or forties in good health.

CDR3 sequence: CASSFRGQGFAEAFF. The CDR3, as DNA: TGTGCCAGCAGCTTCAGAGGACAGGGGTTCGCTGAAGCTTTCTTT. The chain uses TRBV13 and TRBJ1-1, with 9 nucleotides matching TRBD1. The CDR3 has 15 amino acids. Germline values: CDR1 PRHDT, CDR2 FYEKMQ (reference sequence). J was trimmed by 6 bases and V by 3 bases; bases with no gene match: 8. Combining the CDR3 with reference TRBV13 and TRBJ1-1 gives the whole variable domain AAGVIQSPRHLIKEKRETATLKCYPIPRHDTVYWYQQGPGQDPQFLISFYEKMQSDKGSIPDRFSAQQFSDYHSELNMSSLELGDSALYFCASSFRGQGFAEAFFGQGTRLTVV.

V gene TRBV7-9 combines with J gene TRBJ2-3, with D uncertain. The length of the CDR3 is 16 residues. Germline V gene lookup returns CDR1 SEHNR and CDR2 FQNEAQ (reference sequence). The germline V and J ends were trimmed by 5 bases and 2 bases, with 17 bases remaining between them. CDR3: CASSLGPRLNTDTQYF. The CDR3 DNA sequence: TGTGCCAGCAGCCTCGGCCCCAGGCTCAACACAGATACGCAGTATTTT.

This clone was seen once. The chain recombines TRBV19 with TRBJ2-7; D is possibly TRBD2 (5 bases). Germline V lookup: CDR1 LNHDA, CDR2 SQIVND (reference sequence). There are 12 residues in the CDR3. Trimming took off 3 bases at V and 13 bases at J, with 16 bases between the two ends. CDR3 sequence: CASSIDREHLYF. DNA for the CDR3: TGTGCCAGTAGTATCGATAGGGAGCACCTCTACTTC.

With respect to this clone: Other DNA sequences from this sample encode an identical CDR3 as well. V usage is TRBV6-1 and J usage is TRBJ1-2; the D is unclear. The length of the CDR3 is 13 residues. Per the germline V gene, CDR1 is MNHNS and CDR2 is SASEGT. The V end lost 0 bases, the J end lost 2 bases, and 4 bases lay between the germline ends. The CDR3 nucleotides are TGTGCCAGCAGTGAAGCTGGGAACTATGGCTACACCTTC. Translating it yields CASSEAGNYGYTF.

The chain links TRBV6-5 to TRBJ2-1, with 12 positions matching TRBD2. With V trimmed by 3 bases and J by 8 bases, 8 bases remained unmatched. The CDR3 covers 16 residues. Germline V gives CDR1 MNHEY, CDR2 SVGAGI. CDR3 nucleotides: TGTGCCAGCAGTTATGTATGGACTAGCGGGGTCGATGAGCAGTTCTTC. Translating it yields CASSYVWTSGVDEQFF.

The V call is TRBV9, the J call TRBJ1-2, with D tentatively TRBD1 (5 bases). CDR1 and CDR2 (germline): SGDLS, YYNGEE. The CDR3 spans 14 residues. V was pared by 3 bases and J by 7 bases, with 16 bases between. The CDR3 nucleotides read TGTGCCAGCAGCGGAGGACAAAAGCCCCCTGGCTACACCTTC. Translating gives CASSGGQKPPGYTF.

This sequence joins TRBV11-2 and TRBJ2-7; D call uncertain. Germline-derived CDR1 and CDR2 are SGHAT and FQNNGV. The CDR3 is 15 residues long. Trimming cost V 5 bases and J 3 bases, with 17 bases left between them. CDR3 protein: CASSQWTSDRYEQYF. CDR3 coding DNA: TGTGCCAGCAGCCAATGGACCTCTGACCGCTACGAGCAGTACTTC.

V gene TRBV4-1 combines with J gene TRBJ2-7; no firm D call. This CDR3 contains 15 residues. The V and J ends lost 1 base and 1 base respectively, with 11 bases between them. Looked up from germline, CDR1 is MGHRA and CDR2 is YSYEKL. CDR3 bases: TGCGCCAGCAGCCAAGCTTTCGGACCTTCCTACGAGCAGTACTTC. It encodes CASSQAFGPSYEQYF.

The V call is TRBV7-9, the J call TRBJ2-1, with D tentatively TRBD1 (5 bases). Germline-derived CDR1 and CDR2 are SEHNR and FQNEAQ (reference sequence). The CDR3 consists of 18 residues. The V end lost 5 bases, the J end lost 1 base, and 21 bases lay between the germline ends. The CDR3 DNA sequence: TGTGCCAGCAGCCGCAGTTCAAAGGGGTATGTATCCTACAATGAGCAGTTCTTC. It yields the protein CASSRSSKGYVSYNEQFF.

The gene calls are TRBV11-2 and TRBJ2-7; 9 bases map to TRBD2. This CDR3 has 15 amino acids. Trimming took 7 bases from V and 3 from J; bases not matched to a gene: 10. Germline CDR1 and CDR2: SGHAT and FQNNGV. The CDR3 DNA reads as TGTGCCAGCACCGAGGGGCTAGCGGGATTCTACGAGCAGTACTTC. Translating gives CASTEGLAGFYEQYF.

The gene calls are TRBV7-6 and TRBJ2-5, with 8 bases aligning to TRBD2. From germline, CDR1 is SGHVS and CDR2 FNYEAQ. This CDR3 is 14 amino acids long. The V and J ends lost 3 bases and 10 bases, in that order; junction bases with no gene match: 10. The chain's CDR3 is CASSLRGAERDQYF. Here the CDR3 DNA reads TGTGCCAGCAGCTTGCGGGGGGCGGAGAGGGACCAGTACTTC.

The chain combines TRBV7-9 with TRBJ2-5; D is uncertain. The CDR3 spans 13 residues. Germline CDR1 reads SEHNR; CDR2 reads FQNEAQ (reference sequence). V shed 3 bases and J shed 1 base, with 6 bases lying between them. In nucleotides, the CDR3 is TGTGCCAGCAGCTTGTTCCCCCAAGAGACCCAGTACTTC. This gives the protein CASSLFPQETQYF.

The chain carries TRBV15 and TRBJ1-2; possible D gene TRBD1, 5 bases. CDR3 length equals 13 residues. CDR1 and CDR2 from the germline V gene are LNHNV and YYDKDF (reference sequence). V lost 7 bases, J lost 5 bases, and 14 bases lay in between. The CDR3 nucleotides read TGTGCCACCACCGGGGAGGGGACGTATGGCTACACCTTC. It yields the protein CATTGEGTYGYTF.

This chain connects TRBV28 to TRBJ1-2, with a possible D match to TRBD1 (5 bases). In germline, CDR1 is MDHEN, CDR2 SYDVKM. The V end was cut by 2 bases, the J end by 4 bases, with 11 bases between. This CDR3 has 14 residues. The chain's CDR3 is CASSLGGTAYGYTF. The CDR3 coding sequence is TGTGCCAGCAGTTTAGGGGGGACCGCCTATGGCTACACCTTC.

The chain couples TRBV27 to TRBJ1-2; D not certain. The CDR3 runs 11 residues. V gave up 11 bases and J gave up 5 bases, with 12 bases separating them. Germline CDR1 and CDR2: MNHEY and SMNVEV (reference sequence). CDR3 sequence: CASSEGYGYTF. CDR3 DNA sequence: TGTGCCTCTTCGGAAGGATATGGCTACACCTTC.

The CDR3 coding sequence is TGTGCCAGCAGTTGGCTCGGGGGGAAATCCTACAATGAGCAGTTCTTC. It translates to CASSWLGGKSYNEQFF. This chain links TRBV6-5 with TRBJ2-1, with TRBD2 matching 7 bases. Germline V lookup: CDR1 MNHEY, CDR2 SVGAGI. V lost 4 bases and J lost 1; bases outside the gene matches: 7. This CDR3 contains 16 residues.

The chain links TRBV9 to TRBJ2-2; D is perhaps TRBD1 or TRBD2 (5 bases each). Germline lookup yields CDR1 SGDLS and CDR2 YYNGEE. The V and J ends lost 0 bases and 5 bases respectively, with 17 bases between them. The CDR3 totals 17 residues. CDR3 in DNA: TGTGCCAGCAGCGTAGATGGGGCGAGGGCGAGAACCGGGGAGCTGTTTTTT. It translates to CASSVDGARARTGELFF.

The J gene is TRBJ2-7, the V gene TRBV7-6; 7 bases are a match to TRBD1. J lost 7 bases, V lost 4 bases, and 10 bases had no gene match. The germline V gene has CDR1 SGHVS and CDR2 FNYEAQ. This CDR3 region has 14 residues. CDR3 sequence reads: CASSSMGQLEEQYF. The CDR3 DNA reads TGTGCCAGCAGCTCTATGGGACAGCTTGAGGAGCAGTACTTC.

V usage is TRBV6-1 and J usage is TRBJ1-1; TRBD1 aligns across 8 bases. V lost 10 bases, J lost 3 bases, and 7 bases stayed unmatched. CDR3 length equals 13 residues. Germline lookup yields CDR1 MNHNS and CDR2 SASEGT. The CDR3 reads CAIRGRLYTEAFF. The CDR3 DNA is TGTGCCATCAGGGGGCGACTATACACTGAAGCTTTCTTT.

The rearrangement uses TRBV4-2 and TRBJ2-1; either TRBD1 or TRBD2 may fit D (5 bases each). The CDR3 sequence is 18 residues long. V lost 0 bases to trimming and J lost 5 bases, with 20 bases between them. Germline CDR1 and CDR2: LGHNA and YNFKEQ. In nucleotides, the CDR3 is TGTGCCAGCAGCCAAGAAGTCGGGGCAGGAAAAGGAGACAATGAGCAGTTCTTC. This translates into CASSQEVGAGKGDNEQFF.

CDR3 protein: CASSLDRDEQYF. The DNA of the CDR3 is TGTGCCAGCAGCTTAGACAGGGACGAGCAGTACTTC. The chain couples TRBV13 to TRBJ2-7; the D gene is possibly TRBD1 (6 bases). Per the germline V gene, CDR1 is PRHDT and CDR2 is FYEKMQ (reference sequence). The V and J ends lost 1 base and 5 bases respectively, with 6 bases between them. The CDR3 consists of 12 residues.

CDR3 in amino acids: CATSREGADTQYF. CDR3 nucleotide sequence: TGTGCCACCAGCAGGGAGGGCGCAGATACGCAGTATTTT. The V call is TRBV15, the J call TRBJ2-3, with TRBD2 as a possible D gene (6 bases). This CDR3 has 13 amino acids. V shed 3 bases and J shed 4 bases, with 8 bases lying between them. The germline V gene has CDR1 LNHNV and CDR2 YYDKDF (reference sequence).